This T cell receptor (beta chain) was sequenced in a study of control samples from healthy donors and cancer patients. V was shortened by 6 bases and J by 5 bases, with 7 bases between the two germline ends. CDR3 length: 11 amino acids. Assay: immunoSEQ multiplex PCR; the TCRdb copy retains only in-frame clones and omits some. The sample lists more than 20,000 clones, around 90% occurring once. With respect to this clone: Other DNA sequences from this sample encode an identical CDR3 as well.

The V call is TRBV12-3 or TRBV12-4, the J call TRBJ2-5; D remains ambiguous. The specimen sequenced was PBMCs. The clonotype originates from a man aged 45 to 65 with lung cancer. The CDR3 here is CASSLGETQYF. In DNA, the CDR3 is TGTGCCAGCAGCCTCGGGGAGACCCAGTACTTC.